This is a list of T cell receptor beta chains from one sample in a study of blood T cells in healthy people across ages. TCRdb ran MiXCR on the 5' RACE reads and lists one entry per CDR3 protein. The profile covers roughly 680,000 distinct CDR3 sequences, with approximately 52% appearing a single time and approximately 15% taken by the ten largest. Input material: blood. The receptor source for this set is a woman of 80 years or more in good health. The CDR3 runs from the conserved cysteine through the conserved F or W. The order of the fields is V gene, J gene, CDR3 protein.

v_gene: TRBV12-3/TRBV12-4
j_gene: TRBJ1-1
CDR3aa: CASSRPLNTEAFF

v_gene: TRBV28
j_gene: TRBJ1-2
CDR3aa: CASSSHPYGQGNGYTF

v_gene: TRBV20-1
j_gene: TRBJ2-1
CDR3aa: CSASRTSGFYNEQFF

v_gene: TRBV25-1
j_gene: TRBJ1-2
CDR3aa: CASSDHGYTF

v_gene: TRBV29-1
j_gene: TRBJ2-7
CDR3aa: CSVRAHMGSYEQYF

v_gene: TRBV10-3
j_gene: TRBJ2-7
CDR3aa: CAISSSGGSYGEQYF

v_gene: TRBV25-1
j_gene: TRBJ1-5
CDR3aa: CASSRTGNQPQHF

v_gene: TRBV28
j_gene: TRBJ1-6
CDR3aa: CASKPPGQSNSPLHF

v_gene: TRBV5-1
j_gene: TRBJ2-2
CDR3aa: CASSPGLGPNTGELFF

v_gene: TRBV29-1
j_gene: TRBJ2-5
CDR3aa: CSVPGGNWETQYF

v_gene: TRBV6-6
j_gene: .
CDR3aa: CASSYFAGDSYEQYF

v_gene: TRBV5-1
j_gene: TRBJ1-1
CDR3aa: CASSLGDQNIEAFF

v_gene: TRBV20-1
j_gene: TRBJ2-3
CDR3aa: CSARDAGHDTQYF

v_gene: TRBV4-3
j_gene: .
CDR3aa: CASVPELSNQETQYF

v_gene: TRBV6-6
j_gene: TRBJ1-4
CDR3aa: CASSRGRRSSNEKLFF

v_gene: TRBV2
j_gene: TRBJ2-1
CDR3aa: CASSEARDYNEQFF

v_gene: TRBV20-1
j_gene: .
CDR3aa: CSAITTYEQYF

v_gene: TRBV5-1
j_gene: TRBJ1-1
CDR3aa: CASRGGLLNTEAFF

v_gene: TRBV27
j_gene: TRBJ2-3
CDR3aa: CASSPRRGTQYF

v_gene: TRBV25-1
j_gene: TRBJ1-1
CDR3aa: CASSAIRDGEAFF

v_gene: TRBV20-1
j_gene: TRBJ1-1
CDR3aa: CSARRAQGLSYTEAFF

v_gene: TRBV20-1
j_gene: TRBJ1-5
CDR3aa: CSALVGNNQPQHF

v_gene: TRBV29-1
j_gene: TRBJ2-5
CDR3aa: CSVEGGWGQETQYF

v_gene: TRBV5-1
j_gene: TRBJ2-1
CDR3aa: CASKAPTDKTYNEQSF